Sequencing of this T cell receptor beta chain was carried out in a study of blood T cell repertoires in COVID-19. About the research overall: Donors in the United States, Italy and Spain gave samples during acute or convalescent COVID-19. T cells, B-cell-depleted T cells, or PBMCs supplied cDNA or gDNA.

As handled by the study authors: Quantification of nucleated cells was approximated via reference gene primer amplification. Repertoires were generated with immunoSEQ multiplex PCR, while TCRdb's copy carries only in-frame clones and drops some. That table gives V, J and clone size, and the DNA gave D and trimming. The sample holds some 350,000 clones, more than 70% seen once. This clone occurred a few times. The length of the CDR3 is 12 residues. The sequenced sample was peripheral blood. This rearrangement joins TRBV12-2 to TRBJ2-2; the DNA was not used to check the table's D call, TRBD1. TRBV12-2 is labeled a pseudogene. The clonotype originates from a man aged 25-40 years with active or convalescent COVID-19. Here the CDR3 reads CASRFRGGELFF. The CDR3, as DNA: TGTGCAAGTCGCTTCAGGGGCGGGGAGCTGTTTTTT.